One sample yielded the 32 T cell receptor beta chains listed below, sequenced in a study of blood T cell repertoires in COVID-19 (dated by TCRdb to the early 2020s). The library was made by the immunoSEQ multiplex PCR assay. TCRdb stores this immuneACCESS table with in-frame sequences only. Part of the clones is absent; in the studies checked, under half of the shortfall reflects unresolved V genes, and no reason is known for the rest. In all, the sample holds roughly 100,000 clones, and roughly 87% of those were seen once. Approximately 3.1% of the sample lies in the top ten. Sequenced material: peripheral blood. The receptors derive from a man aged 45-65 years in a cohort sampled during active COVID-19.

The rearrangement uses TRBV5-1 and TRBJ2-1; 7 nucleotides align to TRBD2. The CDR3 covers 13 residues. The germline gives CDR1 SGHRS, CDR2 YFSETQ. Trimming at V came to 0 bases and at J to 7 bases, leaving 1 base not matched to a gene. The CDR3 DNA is TGCGCCAGCAGCTTGGCGGGAGGAAATGAGCAGTTCTTC. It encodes CASSLAGGNEQFF.

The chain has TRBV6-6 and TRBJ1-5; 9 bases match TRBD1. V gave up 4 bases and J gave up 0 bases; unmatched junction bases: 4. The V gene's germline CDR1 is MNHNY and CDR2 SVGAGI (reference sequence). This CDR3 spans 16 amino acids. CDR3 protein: CASSSGQGYSNQPQHF. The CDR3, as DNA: TGTGCCAGCAGTTCGGGACAGGGCTATAGCAATCAGCCCCAGCATTTT.

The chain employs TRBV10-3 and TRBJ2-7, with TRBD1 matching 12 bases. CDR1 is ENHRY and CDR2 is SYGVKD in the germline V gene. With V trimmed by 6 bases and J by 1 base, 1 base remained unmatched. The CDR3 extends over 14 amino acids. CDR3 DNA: TGTGCCATCAGGGGACAGGGGGCATCCTACGAGCAGTACGTC. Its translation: CAIRGQGASYEQYV.

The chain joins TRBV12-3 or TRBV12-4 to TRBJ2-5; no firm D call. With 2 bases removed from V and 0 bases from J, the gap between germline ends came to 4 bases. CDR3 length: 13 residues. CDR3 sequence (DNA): TGTGCCAGCAGTTTAAACTACCAAGAGACCCAGTACTTC. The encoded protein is CASSLNYQETQYF.

CDR3 DNA sequence: TGTGCCAGCAGCCCCGGGGGGGCCCCAGATACGCAGTATTTT. It yields the protein CASSPGGAPDTQYF. The chain is built from TRBV7-9 and TRBJ2-3, with 8 bases matching TRBD2. Germline values: CDR1 SEHNR, CDR2 FQNEAQ (reference sequence). J lost 4 bases, V lost 5 bases, and 5 bases had no gene match. The CDR3 totals 14 residues.

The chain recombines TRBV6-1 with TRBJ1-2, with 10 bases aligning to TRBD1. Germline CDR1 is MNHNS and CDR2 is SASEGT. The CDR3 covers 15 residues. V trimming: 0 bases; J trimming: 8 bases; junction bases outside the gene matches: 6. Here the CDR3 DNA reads TGTGCCAGCAGTGAAGCGCGGGACAGGGGTTGGGGCTACACCTTC. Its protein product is CASSEARDRGWGYTF.

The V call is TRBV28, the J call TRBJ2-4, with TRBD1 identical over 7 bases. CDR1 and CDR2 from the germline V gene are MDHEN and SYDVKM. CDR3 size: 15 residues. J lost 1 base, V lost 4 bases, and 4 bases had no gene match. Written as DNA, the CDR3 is TGTGCCAGCAGTTCCGTACAGGGGGCCAAAAACATTCAGTACTTC. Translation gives CASSSVQGAKNIQYF.

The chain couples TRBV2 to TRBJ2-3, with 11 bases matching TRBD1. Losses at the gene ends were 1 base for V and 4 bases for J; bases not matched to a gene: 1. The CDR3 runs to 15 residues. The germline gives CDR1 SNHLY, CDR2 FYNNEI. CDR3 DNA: TGTGCCAGCAGTGAAGGGACAGGGGGCGCAGATACGCAGTATTTT. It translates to CASSEGTGGADTQYF. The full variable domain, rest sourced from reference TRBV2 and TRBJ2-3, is EPEVTQTPSHQVTQMGQEVILRCVPISNHLYFYWYRQILGQKVEFLVSFYNNEISEKSEIFDDQFSVERPDGSNFTLKIRSTKLEDSAMYFCASSEGTGGADTQYFGPGTRLTVL.

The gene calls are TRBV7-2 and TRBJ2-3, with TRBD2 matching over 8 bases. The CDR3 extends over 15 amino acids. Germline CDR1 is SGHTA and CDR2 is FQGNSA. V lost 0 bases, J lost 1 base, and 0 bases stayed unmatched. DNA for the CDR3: TGTGCCAGCAGCTTAGCTAGCGGGGGCACAGATACGCAGTATTTT. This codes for CASSLASGGTDTQYF.

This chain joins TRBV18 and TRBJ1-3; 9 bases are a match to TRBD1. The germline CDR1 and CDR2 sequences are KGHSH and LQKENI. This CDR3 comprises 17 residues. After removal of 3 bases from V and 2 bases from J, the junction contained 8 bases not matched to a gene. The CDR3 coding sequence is TGTGCCAGCTCACCCCTCCAACAGGGGGCGACTGGAAACACCATATATTTT. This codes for CASSPLQQGATGNTIYF.

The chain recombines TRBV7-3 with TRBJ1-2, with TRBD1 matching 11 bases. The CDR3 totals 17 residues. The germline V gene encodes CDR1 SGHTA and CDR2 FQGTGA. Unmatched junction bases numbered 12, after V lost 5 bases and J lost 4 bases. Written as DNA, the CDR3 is TGTGCCAGCAGCCCCTTTCCCGGGACAGGGGGTGCCTATGGCTACACCTTC. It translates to CASSPFPGTGGAYGYTF.

This chain's CDR3 is CASSATTGETQYF. CDR3 coding DNA: TGTGCCAGCAGCGCCACTACCGGCGAGACCCAGTACTTC. The chain couples TRBV5-6 to TRBJ2-5; D is unclear. Trimming took 4 bases from V and 5 from J, leaving 12 bases between them. Germline values: CDR1 SGHDT, CDR2 YYEEEE. The CDR3 length is 13 residues.

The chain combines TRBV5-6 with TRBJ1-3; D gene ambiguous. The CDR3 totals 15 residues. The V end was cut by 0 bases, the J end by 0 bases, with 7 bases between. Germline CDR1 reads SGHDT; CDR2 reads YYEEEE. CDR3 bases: TGTGCCAGCAGCTTGGTGGGCAGCTCTGGAAACACCATATATTTT. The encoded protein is CASSLVGSSGNTIYF.

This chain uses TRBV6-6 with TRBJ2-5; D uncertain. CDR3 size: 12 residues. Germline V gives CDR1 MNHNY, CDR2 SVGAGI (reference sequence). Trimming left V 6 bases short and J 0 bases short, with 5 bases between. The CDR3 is CASRDYQETQYF. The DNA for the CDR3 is TGTGCCAGCAGAGACTACCAAGAGACCCAGTACTTC.

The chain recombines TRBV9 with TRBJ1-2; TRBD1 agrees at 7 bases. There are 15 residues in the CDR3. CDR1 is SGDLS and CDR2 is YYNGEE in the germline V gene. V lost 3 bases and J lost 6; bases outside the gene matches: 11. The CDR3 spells CASSETGTSSDGYTF. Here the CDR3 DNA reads TGTGCCAGCAGCGAGACAGGGACTTCCTCCGATGGCTACACCTTC. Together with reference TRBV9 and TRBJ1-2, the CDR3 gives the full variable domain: DSGVTQTPKHLITATGQRVTLRCSPRSGDLSVYWYQQSLDQGLQFLIQYYNGEERAKGNILERFSAQQFPDLHSELNLSSLELGDSALYFCASSETGTSSDGYTFGSGTRLTVV.

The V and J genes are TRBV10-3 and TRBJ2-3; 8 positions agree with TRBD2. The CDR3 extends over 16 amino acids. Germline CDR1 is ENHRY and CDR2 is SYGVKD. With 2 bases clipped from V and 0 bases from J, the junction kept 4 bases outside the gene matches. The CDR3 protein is CAISERLAGSTDTQYF. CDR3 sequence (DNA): TGTGCCATCAGTGAGCGGCTAGCGGGCAGCACAGATACGCAGTATTTT.

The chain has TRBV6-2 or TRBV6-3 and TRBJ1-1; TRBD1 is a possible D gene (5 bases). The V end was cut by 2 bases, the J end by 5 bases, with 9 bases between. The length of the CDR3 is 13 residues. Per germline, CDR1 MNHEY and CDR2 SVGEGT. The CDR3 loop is CASSYAQGTEAFF. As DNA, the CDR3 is TGTGCCAGCAGTTACGCCCAGGGAACTGAAGCTTTCTTT.

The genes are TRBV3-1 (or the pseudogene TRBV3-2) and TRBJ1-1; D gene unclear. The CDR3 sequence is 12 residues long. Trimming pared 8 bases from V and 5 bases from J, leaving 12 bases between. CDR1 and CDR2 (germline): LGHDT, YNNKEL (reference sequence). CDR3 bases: TGTGCCAGCGGAGGGCGCGGAACTGAAGCTTTCTTT. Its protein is CASGGRGTEAFF.

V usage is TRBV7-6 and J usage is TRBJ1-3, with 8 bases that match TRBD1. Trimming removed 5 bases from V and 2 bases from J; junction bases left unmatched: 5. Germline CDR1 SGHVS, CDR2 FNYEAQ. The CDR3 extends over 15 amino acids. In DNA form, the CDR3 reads TGTGCCAGCAGCCCAGGACAGGGCCCTGGAAACACCATATATTTT. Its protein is CASSPGQGPGNTIYF.

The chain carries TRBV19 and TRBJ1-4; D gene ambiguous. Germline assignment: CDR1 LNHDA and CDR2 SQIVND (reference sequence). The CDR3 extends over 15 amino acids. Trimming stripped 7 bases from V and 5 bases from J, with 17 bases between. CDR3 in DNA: TGTGCCAGTACAAGAGGAGGGTTGATCAATGAAAAACTGTTTTTT. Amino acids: CASTRGGLINEKLFF. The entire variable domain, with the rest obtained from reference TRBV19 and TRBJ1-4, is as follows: DGGITQSPKYLFRKEGQNVTLSCEQNLNHDAMYWYRQDPGQGLRLIYYSQIVNDFQKGDIAEGYSVSREKKESFPLTVTSAQKNPTAFYLCASTRGGLINEKLFFGSGTQLSVL.

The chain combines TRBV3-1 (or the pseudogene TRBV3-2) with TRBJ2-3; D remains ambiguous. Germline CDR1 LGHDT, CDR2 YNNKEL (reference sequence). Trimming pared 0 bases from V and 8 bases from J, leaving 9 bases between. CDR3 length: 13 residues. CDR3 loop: CASSQDGGLTQYF. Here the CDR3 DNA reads TGTGCCAGCAGCCAAGATGGTGGGCTTACGCAGTATTTT.

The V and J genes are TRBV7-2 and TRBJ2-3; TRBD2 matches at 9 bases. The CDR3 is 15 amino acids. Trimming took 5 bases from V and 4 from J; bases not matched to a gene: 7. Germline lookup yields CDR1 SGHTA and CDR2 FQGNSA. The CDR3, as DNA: TGTGCCAGCAGCCAGAGCGGGGGGCGGGCAGATACGCAGTATTTT. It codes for CASSQSGGRADTQYF.

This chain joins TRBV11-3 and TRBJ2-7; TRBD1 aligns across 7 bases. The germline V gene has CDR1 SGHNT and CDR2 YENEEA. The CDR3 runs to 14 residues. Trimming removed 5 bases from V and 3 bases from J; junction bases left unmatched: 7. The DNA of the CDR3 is TGTGCCAGCAGCGACCGGGACAGACTCTACGAGCAGTACGTC. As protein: CASSDRDRLYEQYV.

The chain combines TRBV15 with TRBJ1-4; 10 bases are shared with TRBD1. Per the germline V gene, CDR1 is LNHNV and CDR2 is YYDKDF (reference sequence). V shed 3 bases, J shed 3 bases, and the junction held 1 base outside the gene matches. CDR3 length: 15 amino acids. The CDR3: CATSRGQGPNEKLFF. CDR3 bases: TGTGCCACCAGCAGGGGACAGGGGCCTAATGAAAAACTGTTTTTT.

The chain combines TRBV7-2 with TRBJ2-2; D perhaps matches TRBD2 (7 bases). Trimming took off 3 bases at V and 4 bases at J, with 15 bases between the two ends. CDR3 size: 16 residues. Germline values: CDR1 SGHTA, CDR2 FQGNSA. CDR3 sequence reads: CASSFPRGAATGELFF. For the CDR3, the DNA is TGTGCCAGCAGCTTTCCTCGGGGGGCGGCCACCGGGGAGCTGTTTTTT.

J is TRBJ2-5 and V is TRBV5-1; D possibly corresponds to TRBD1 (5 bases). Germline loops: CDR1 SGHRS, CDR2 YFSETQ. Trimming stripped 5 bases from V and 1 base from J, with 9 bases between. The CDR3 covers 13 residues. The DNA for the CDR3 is TGCGCCAGCAGAGGGGCACCCCAAGAGACCCAGTACTTC. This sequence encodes CASRGAPQETQYF.

As DNA, the CDR3 is TGTGCCAGCAGCCGATCGACATCATACAATGAGCAGTTCTTC. Translating gives CASSRSTSYNEQFF. V usage is TRBV28 and J usage is TRBJ2-1; D is uncertain. Germline V lookup: CDR1 MDHEN, CDR2 SYDVKM. V lost 6 bases and J 4 bases, leaving 13 bases between the germline ends. The CDR3 loop spans 14 amino acids.

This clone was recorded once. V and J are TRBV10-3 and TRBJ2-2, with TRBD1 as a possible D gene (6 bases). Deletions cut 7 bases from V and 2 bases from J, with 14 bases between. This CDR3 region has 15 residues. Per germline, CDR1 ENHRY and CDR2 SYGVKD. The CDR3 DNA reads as TGTGCCATCAAGTCGGCAGGGGATAACACCGGGGAGCTGTTTTTT. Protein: CAIKSAGDNTGELFF.

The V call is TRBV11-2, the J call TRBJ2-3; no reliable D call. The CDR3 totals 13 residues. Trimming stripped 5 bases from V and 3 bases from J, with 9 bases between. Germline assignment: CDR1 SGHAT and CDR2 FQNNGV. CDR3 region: CASSDLLTDTQYF. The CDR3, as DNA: TGTGCCAGCAGCGACTTACTAACAGATACGCAGTATTTT.

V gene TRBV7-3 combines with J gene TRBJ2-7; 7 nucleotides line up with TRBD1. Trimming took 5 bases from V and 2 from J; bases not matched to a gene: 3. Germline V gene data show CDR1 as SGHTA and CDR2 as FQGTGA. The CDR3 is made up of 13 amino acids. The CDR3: CASSLTGAYEQYF. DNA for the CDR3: TGTGCCAGCAGCCTTACAGGGGCCTACGAGCAGTACTTC.

This CDR3 reads CASSLRGGGRDTEAFF. Here the CDR3 DNA reads TGTGCCAGCAGCCTTAGGGGGGGCGGAAGGGACACTGAAGCTTTCTTT. The chain couples TRBV3-1 (or the pseudogene TRBV3-2) to TRBJ1-1, with D possibly matching TRBD1 (6 bases). Germline CDR1 reads LGHDT; CDR2 reads YNNKEL (reference sequence). Trimming cost V 4 bases and J 3 bases, with 18 bases left between them. The CDR3 loop spans 16 amino acids.

CDR3 nucleotides: TGTGCCAGCAGCTTAACCGGGACTACCCACACCAATGAGCAGTTCTTC. This encodes CASSLTGTTHTNEQFF. The chain couples TRBV7-2 to TRBJ2-1; 7 bases map to TRBD2. This CDR3 spans 16 amino acids. V lost 2 bases, J lost 6 bases, and 10 bases stayed unmatched. The V gene's germline CDR1 is SGHTA and CDR2 FQGNSA.